This T cell receptor beta chain was found in a study of blood T cell repertoires in COVID-19 (dated by TCRdb to 2019 to 2021). The study in broad terms: Samples from collaborators originated in the United States, Italy and Spain and spanned both the acute and convalescent phases of COVID-19. The material from the prospective study consisted of cDNA or gDNA derived from T cells, B-cell-depleted T cells, or PBMCs. Deeply sampled blood TCRbeta repertoires from subjects exposed to, actively infected with, or recovered from COVID-19 were included in the dataset. The repertoires were released in a freely available public database meant as a resource for research on the immune response to SARS-CoV-2. Samples were obtained from the ongoing ImmuneRACE study (first 160 participants) and from over 1,000 subjects provided by 6 global collaborators. Nearly every sample came with metadata listing a de-identified subject ID, COVID-19 status, age in years and sex. Where HLA class I and class II types were available, the types were taken from metadata supplied by the sample provider, not from assay-based typing.

TCRbeta CDR3 regions were amplified from genomic DNA by means of the immunoSEQ Assay, a bias-controlled multiplex PCR. The authors' pipeline ran thus. The number of nucleated cells in each sample was estimated from the amplification of reference gene primers within the assay. To quantify the absolute abundance of each unique TCRbeta CDR3 rearrangement, sequence reads were collapsed and filtered. Productive Simpson clonality was computed per sample as the square root of Simpson's diversity index over productive rearrangements. In its TCRdb copy, this immuneACCESS table keeps in-frame sequences only and misses some clones. Where compared with another copy, unresolved V genes explain less than half of these, and the others have no known cause. The DNA gave D and trimming, while V, J and clone size come from that table. For this sample the table gives about 480,000 clones, of which nearly 90% were detected only once. The ten biggest clones cover about 1% of the sample.

One collaborating source in Seattle enrolled patients while the patients were actively infected and followed the patients over time throughout the course of disease. Whole blood was collected in K2EDTA tubes by collaborating institutions according to the institutions' own protocols. For TCRbeta analysis, collaborator samples were shipped as frozen whole blood, as isolated PBMCs, or as DNA extracted from either sample type. What the work shows at the level of the full study, not this receptor alone: Clinical and demographic metadata were provided uncurated, with the amount varying by source and participant.

V loses 5 bases at its end and J loses 0 bases; junction bases beyond the gene matches: 0. The CDR1 and CDR2 encoded by the germline V gene (reference sequence) are MNHEY and SMNVEV. CDR3 length: 13 amino acids, cysteine to phenylalanine. Solely the CDR3 DNA is kept, with 39 bases framed from the first base. In the case of this clone: This receptor's antigen is unknown. Base qualities are missing; no much larger clone stands one base away. At the DNA level, this CDR3 is encoded by other sequences in the same sample as well.

The chain links TRBV27 with TRBJ2-7; the junction holds 8 bases that match TRBD2. The sequence came from a man aged 18 to 30 with COVID-19, enrolled during active disease. Sequenced material: peripheral blood. CDR3 protein: CASSLAGSYEQYF. The DNA sequence reads TGTGCCAGCAGTCTAGCGGGCTCCTACGAGCAGTACTTC.